One and the same sample provided the 21 T cell receptor beta chains below, sequenced in a study of tissue T cells after allogeneic stem cell transplantation. The data were produced by immunoSEQ multiplex PCR, yet TCRdb's version contains in-frame clones alone and is incomplete. The sample shows approximately 4,700 clones, less than 40% of them seen only once. Time point described: mouse harvest day 14 after allogeneic transplant. Mouse grafts combined 10^7 T-cell-depleted bone marrow cells with 10^6 splenic CD5+ T cells. Input material: skin. These TCRs come from a female BALB/c mouse given C57BL/6 T cells with graft-versus-host disease after an allogeneic hematopoietic cell transplant.

Only a few counts were recorded for this clone. Mouse germline and gene names are used. The read stops 1 residue short of the end of the CDR3; the missing end is completed from the germline J gene. The chain has TRBV23 and TRBJ1-1; the D call of TRBD1 is as the table states it, not checked on the DNA. The CDR3 runs to 13 residues. The germline gives CDR1 KGHTA, CDR2 FQNQQP. Partial CDR3 DNA: TGCTCCAGCATGGGACAAACAAACACAGAAGTCTTC. It is translated as CSSMGQTNTEVF. The whole CDR3 reads CSSMGQTNTEVFF.

Of note for this clone: The gene symbols are mouse symbols. The CDR3 end lies 1 residue beyond the end of the read and is filled in from the germline J gene. The genes are TRBV26 and TRBJ2-7; the D call may be TRBD1 or TRBD2 (5 bases each). The CDR3 contains 13 residues. Trimming cost V 2 bases and J 0 bases, with 5 bases left between them. Germline loops: CDR1 KGHPV, CDR2 FQNQEV (reference sequence). The CDR3 protein is CASSLGASYEQYF. The covered CDR3 bases are TGTGCCAGCAGTCTGGGGGCCTCCTATGAACAGTAC. The variable domain in full, completed from reference TRBV26 and TRBJ2-7, reads NSKVIQTPRYLVKGQGQKAKMRCIPEKGHPVVFWYQQNKNNEFKFLINFQNQEVLQQIDMTEKRFSAECPSNSPCSLEIQSSEAGDSALYLCASSLGASYEQYFGPGTRLTVL.

With regard to this clone: Mouse names are used for the genes. Read coverage stops 1 residue before the CDR3 terminus; the germline J gene supplies the remainder. The gene calls are TRBV26 and TRBJ2-3; TRBD1 aligns across 7 bases. Germline values: CDR1 KGHPV, CDR2 FQNQEV (reference sequence). There are 16 residues in the CDR3. J was trimmed by 0 bases and V by 4 bases; bases with no gene match: 7. The CDR3 spells CASSHPGTASAETLYF. The sequenced CDR3 bases are TGTGCCAGCAGTCACCCCGGGACAGCTAGTGCAGAAACGCTGTAT.

This clone is medium-sized within its sample. The gene symbols are mouse symbols. CDR3 sequence reads: CASSDRLGGGQNTLYF. The sequenced part of the CDR3 DNA is TGTGCCAGCAGTGATAGGCTGGGGGGAGGCCAAAACACCTTGTAC. The chain employs TRBV13-1 and TRBJ2-4, with TRBD2 matching 8 bases. The read ends 1 residue early relative to the CDR3; the germline J gene fills the gap. Trimming took 1 base from V and 3 from J; bases not matched to a gene: 7. Germline V CDR1 and CDR2: NSHNY, SYGAGN. The CDR3 has 16 amino acids.

The table lists this clone with a few counts. Germline and genes: mouse. From the germline J gene comes the end of the CDR3, since the read stops 1 residue before it. The J gene is TRBJ1-5, the V gene TRBV26; D call uncertain. CDR3 size: 13 residues. Germline lookup yields CDR1 KGHPV and CDR2 FQNQEV (reference sequence). Trimming stripped 2 bases from V and 1 base from J, with 3 bases between. Incomplete CDR3 DNA: TGTGCCAGCAGTCTGGACAACAACCAGGCTCCGCTT. Encoded protein: CASSLDNNQAPL. The complete CDR3 sequence is CASSLDNNQAPLF.

On this clone: The gene symbols are mouse symbols. With the read ending 1 residue before the CDR3 end, the germline J gene is used to fill in that end. The chain couples TRBV26 to TRBJ2-7, with TRBD2 matching 13 bases. Losses at the gene ends were 6 bases for V and 3 bases for J; bases not matched to a gene: 2. This CDR3 contains 14 residues. CDR1 is KGHPV and CDR2 is FQNQEV in the germline V gene (reference sequence). The sequenced CDR3 bases are TGTGCCAGCAGCGGGGACTGGGGGGGCTATGAACAGTAC. Its translation is CASSGDWGGYEQY. The whole CDR3 protein is CASSGDWGGYEQYF.

Within the sample, this clone is medium-sized. Genes and germline come from the mouse. The DNA ends 1 residue before the CDR3 does, and the rest of the CDR3 is filled in from the germline J gene. This chain links TRBV20 with TRBJ1-3, with 9 bases fitting TRBD1. The germline V gene has CDR1 GFQATS and CDR2 STVNSAI. The CDR3 is 14 residues long. V lost 4 bases, J lost 0 bases, and 1 base stayed unmatched. The CDR3 region is CGAIQGASGNTLYF. The covered CDR3 bases are TGTGGTGCTATACAGGGGGCTTCTGGAAATACGCTCTAT.

This clone was seen a handful of times. Gene and germline names: mouse. With the read ending 1 residue before the CDR3 end, the germline J gene is used to fill in that end. V usage is TRBV3 and J usage is TRBJ2-7, with D unresolved. Germline V CDR1 and CDR2: SNHLY, FYNGKV (reference sequence). The V gene lost 0 bases and the J gene lost 6 bases, with 6 bases spanning the gap. The CDR3 runs 12 residues. The DNA read from the CDR3 is TGTGCCAGCAGCTTAGCTGGGCGTGAACAGTAC. Its translation is CASSLAGREQY. The CDR3, in full, reads CASSLAGREQYF.

By share, this clone counts as medium-sized (0.01 to 0.1%). Gene names denote mouse genes. The CDR3 goes on 1 residue after the read ends, and that part is filled in from the germline J gene. The chain carries TRBV26 and TRBJ1-3; D call uncertain. V lost 0 bases and J lost 2, with 8 bases in between. Germline loops: CDR1 KGHPV, CDR2 FQNQEV (reference sequence). CDR3 size: 15 residues. This CDR3 is CASSLSGLAGNTLYF. The sequenced CDR3 bases are TGTGCCAGCAGTCTGTCAGGGTTGGCTGGAAATACGCTCTAT. Filled out from reference TRBV26 and TRBJ1-3, the complete variable domain reads NSKVIQTPRYLVKGQGQKAKMRCIPEKGHPVVFWYQQNKNNEFKFLINFQNQEVLQQIDMTEKRFSAECPSNSPCSLEIQSSEAGDSALYLCASSLSGLAGNTLYFGEGSRLIVV.

Only one count was recorded for this clone. Mouse gene names apply. The read comes to an end 1 residue before the CDR3 does, leaving the germline J gene to fill in the end. The chain has TRBV13-3 and TRBJ1-2; a possible D gene is TRBD1 (5 bases). The CDR3 spans 14 residues. V gave up 4 bases and J gave up 6 bases, with 16 bases separating them. CDR1 and CDR2 (germline): NNHDY, SYVADS. CDR3 bases read: TGTGCCAGCAGTAGGGCTGGGGGGGAGGCCGACTACACC. This encodes CASSRAGGEADYT. The complete CDR3 reads CASSRAGGEADYTF.

This clone was counted only a few times. Gene and germline names: mouse. From the germline J gene comes the end of the CDR3, since the read stops 1 residue before it. The J gene is TRBJ2-7, the V gene TRBV13-1; the match to TRBD1 covers 9 bases. The CDR3 has 13 residues. J lost 3 bases, V lost 2 bases, and 0 bases had no gene match. The germline V gene has CDR1 NSHNY and CDR2 SYGAGN. The CDR3 region is CASSEGQGYEQYF. CDR3 DNA (partial): TGTGCCAGCAGTGAGGGACAGGGCTATGAACAGTAC.

Concerning this clone itself: Gene names denote mouse genes. The CDR3 end is not reached by the read, which stops 1 residue before it; the germline J gene fills it in. The genes are TRBV26 and TRBJ2-7, with 12 bases lining up with TRBD1. The V and J ends lost 3 bases and 6 bases, in that order; junction bases with no gene match: 3. The CDR3 totals 14 residues. CDR1 KGHPV and CDR2 FQNQEV come from the germline V gene (reference sequence). The CDR3 reads CASSLGTGGIEQYF. The sequenced part of the CDR3 DNA is TGTGCCAGCAGTCTAGGGACAGGGGGCATTGAACAGTAC.

Note on this clone: Any gene name here is a mouse gene name. The read halts 1 residue ahead of the CDR3 end, with the missing end drawn from the germline J gene. The same CDR3 also results from other DNA sequences found in this sample. The chain employs TRBV13-1 and TRBJ1-1; no clear D. CDR1 and CDR2 (germline): NSHNY, SYGAGN. The V end was cut by 0 bases, the J end by 2 bases, with 5 bases between. The CDR3 extends over 13 amino acids. CDR3 DNA, as far as it was read: TGTGCCAGCAGTGATGAAGATAACACAGAAGTCTTC. It yields the protein CASSDEDNTEVF. The whole CDR3 protein reads CASSDEDNTEVFF.

The table lists this clone with a few counts. Gene names are mouse gene names. The CDR3 end falls 1 residue outside the read, so it is completed with the germline J gene. The chain combines TRBV26 with TRBJ2-3; a weak D match, TRBD1 (6 bases). V was cut by 2 bases and J by 3 bases, with 9 bases left in between. The CDR3 is 14 residues long. The V gene's germline CDR1 is KGHPV and CDR2 FQNQEV (reference sequence). The sequenced CDR3 bases are TGTGCCAGCAGTCTGCAGGGGAGAGCAGAAACGCTGTAT. Translating it yields CASSLQGRAETLY. The whole CDR3 is CASSLQGRAETLYF.

This clone was picked up a small number of times. The gene names here belong to mouse. Read coverage stops 1 residue before the CDR3 terminus; the germline J gene supplies the remainder. This sequence joins TRBV26 and TRBJ1-6, with unresolved D. TRBJ1-6 is an open reading frame, and its role is uncertain. The CDR3 is 14 residues long. Germline V gene data show CDR1 as KGHPV and CDR2 as FQNQEV (reference sequence). The germline V and J ends were trimmed by 0 bases and 7 bases, with 7 bases remaining between them. Incomplete CDR3 DNA: TGTGCCAGCAGTCTGTCGGCGGGAAATTCGCCCCTCTAC. Its protein product is CASSLSAGNSPLY. The entire CDR3 protein reads CASSLSAGNSPLYF.

This clone has a handful of counts. The genes and germline here are from mouse. The read falls 1 residue short of the CDR3 end, and the missing part is taken from the germline J gene. V gene TRBV26 combines with J gene TRBJ1-1; D gene uncertain. Germline V gene data show CDR1 as KGHPV and CDR2 as FQNQEV (reference sequence). The CDR3 sequence is 13 residues long. Between the trimmed V and J ends, which lost 2 bases and 2 bases, there was a span of 6 bases. CDR3 protein: CASSLGSNTEVFF. The sequenced part of the CDR3 DNA is TGTGCCAGCAGTCTGGGGAGCAACACAGAAGTCTTC.

As concerns this clone: Mouse gene names and germline throughout. Sequencing ends 1 residue short of the CDR3 end; the germline J gene provides the rest. This chain uses TRBV19 with TRBJ2-7, with 12 nucleotides matching TRBD2. The CDR3 has 13 residues. Trimming removed 7 bases from V and 7 bases from J; junction bases left unmatched: 6. CDR1 is FNHDT, CDR2 SITEND, per germline (reference sequence). The CDR3 here is CASGDWGAREQYF. Incomplete CDR3 DNA: TGTGCCAGCGGGGACTGGGGGGCGAGGGAACAGTAC. Full variable domain (outside the CDR3, taken from reference TRBV19 and TRBJ2-7): GGIITQTPKFLIGQEGQKLTLKCQQNFNHDTMYWYRQDSGKGLRLIYYSITENDLQKGDLSEGYDASREKKSSFSLTVTSAQKNEMAVFLCASGDWGAREQYFGPGTRLTVL.

The sample holds a few counts of this clone. Gene names refer to mouse genes. The CDR3 end lies 1 residue beyond the end of the read and is filled in from the germline J gene. V gene TRBV20 combines with J gene TRBJ2-1; TRBD1 is a possible D gene (6 bases). Germline CDR1 reads GFQATS; CDR2 reads STVNSAI. This CDR3 has 13 amino acids. V was pared by 3 bases and J by 1 base, with 7 bases between. The CDR3 region is CGASGTNYAEQFF. The part of the CDR3 DNA that was read is TGTGGTGCTAGCGGGACAAACTATGCTGAGCAGTTC. The variable domain in full, with the rest retrieved from reference TRBV20 and TRBJ2-1, is GALVYQYPRRTICKSGTSMRMECQAVGFQATSVAWYRQSPQKTFELIALSTVNSAIKYEQNFTQEKFPISHPNLSFSSMTVLNAYLEDRGLYLCGASGTNYAEQFFGPGTRLTVL.

About this clone: The gene names here belong to mouse. The read gets to within 1 residue of the CDR3 end, and the germline J gene fills in the rest. The chain has TRBV26 and TRBJ1-1; D remains unclear. Germline-derived CDR1 and CDR2 are KGHPV and FQNQEV (reference sequence). Trimming took 2 bases from V and 7 from J, leaving 2 bases between them. This CDR3 is built from 10 residues. CDR3: CASSLREVFF. The covered CDR3 bases are TGTGCCAGCAGTCTGAGAGAAGTCTTC. The variable domain in full, with the rest retrieved from reference TRBV26 and TRBJ1-1, is NSKVIQTPRYLVKGQGQKAKMRCIPEKGHPVVFWYQQNKNNEFKFLINFQNQEVLQQIDMTEKRFSAECPSNSPCSLEIQSSEAGDSALYLCASSLREVFFGKGTRLTVV.

A remark on this clone: The gene names here belong to mouse. Read data end 1 residue before the CDR3 end; the end is taken from the germline J gene. V gene TRBV5 combines with J gene TRBJ2-1, with D tentatively TRBD1 (5 bases). This CDR3 contains 15 residues. The germline V gene encodes CDR1 LGHNA and CDR2 YNLKQL (reference sequence). V was pared by 1 base and J by 3 bases, with 10 bases between. The CDR3 DNA, read in part, is TGTGCCAGCAGCCAAGGGACAAGAAGCTATGCTGAGCAGTTC. Its protein is CASSQGTRSYAEQF. From start to end, the CDR3 is CASSQGTRSYAEQFF.

This clone was found a few times. Mouse germline and gene names are used. The CDR3 extends 1 residue past the end of the read, so its final part is completed from the germline J gene. The chain uses TRBV26 and TRBJ1-3; 7 nucleotides match TRBD1. Germline CDR1 KGHPV, CDR2 FQNQEV (reference sequence). V dropped 2 bases and J dropped 1; count of bases not matched to a gene: 2. This CDR3 is 15 amino acids long. The part of the CDR3 DNA that was read is TGTGCCAGCAGTCTGAACAGGGGCTCTGGAAATACGCTCTAT. It encodes CASSLNRGSGNTLY. The entire CDR3 is CASSLNRGSGNTLYF.